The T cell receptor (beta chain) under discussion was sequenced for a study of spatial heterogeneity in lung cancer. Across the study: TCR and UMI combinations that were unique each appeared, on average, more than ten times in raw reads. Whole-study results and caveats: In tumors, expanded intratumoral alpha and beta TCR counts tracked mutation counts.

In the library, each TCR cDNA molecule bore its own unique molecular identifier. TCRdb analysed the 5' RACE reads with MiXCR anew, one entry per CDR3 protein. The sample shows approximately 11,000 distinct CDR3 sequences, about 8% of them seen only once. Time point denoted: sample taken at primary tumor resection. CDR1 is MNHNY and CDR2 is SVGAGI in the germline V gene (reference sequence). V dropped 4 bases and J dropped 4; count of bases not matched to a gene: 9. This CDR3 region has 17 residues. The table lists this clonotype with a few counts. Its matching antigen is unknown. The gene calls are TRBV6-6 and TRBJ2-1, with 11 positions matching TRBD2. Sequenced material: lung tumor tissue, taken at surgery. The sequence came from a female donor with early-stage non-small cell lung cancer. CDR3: CASSSGTSGLLYNEQFF. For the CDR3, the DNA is TGTGCCAGCAGTTCCGGGACTAGCGGACTCCTATACAATGAGCAGTTCTTC.